The 21 T cell receptor beta chains reported below all come from one sample, sequenced in a study of read filtering for tumor transcriptome and immune sequencing. The library was built from roughly 400 ng RNA with molecular barcoded adaptors for alpha/delta and beta/gamma chains. Each CDR3 protein is one row after TCRdb ran MiXCR on the reads. Among roughly 38,000 distinct CDR3 sequences listed, around 15% were seen once. Material: a population of CD138-negative cells sorted from bone marrow. These receptors were taken from a donor at least 40 years old with multiple myeloma.

The chain carries TRBV27 and TRBJ2-1; 9 nucleotides match TRBD2. Germline lookup yields CDR1 MNHEY and CDR2 SMNVEV (reference sequence). CDR3 size: 18 residues. The ends lost 2 bases at V and 2 bases at J; junction bases unmatched: 10. The CDR3 protein is CASSLVLAGVYTYNEQFF. The CDR3 bases are TGTGCCAGCAGTTTAGTATTAGCGGGGGTGTACACCTACAATGAGCAGTTCTTC.

Only one count was recorded for this clonotype. This likely comes from a read error, as the CDR3 has no conserved phenylalanine or tryptophan at its end. DNA for the CDR3: TGTGCCAGCAGTCGACCCGGACTAGCGGGGAGGGGGAATGAGCAGTTCCTC. Its protein is CASSRPGLAGRGNEQFL. V gene TRBV28 combines with J gene TRBJ2-1, with TRBD2 matching over 12 bases. Germline CDR1 and CDR2: MDHEN and SYDVKM. The CDR3 loop spans 17 amino acids. V was pared by 5 bases and J by 7 bases, with 12 bases of the junction left unmatched.

This clonotype was counted ten times or more. This sequence joins TRBV5-5 and TRBJ2-3, with D unresolved. The CDR3 covers 18 residues. The germline gives CDR1 SGHKS, CDR2 YYEKEE (reference sequence). Trimming removed 4 bases at V and 0 bases at J, with 21 bases between. The CDR3 reads CASSPSVAGGASTDTQYF. The CDR3 DNA sequence: TGTGCCAGCAGCCCCTCTGTAGCTGGCGGAGCTAGCACAGATACGCAGTATTTT.

There are many counts of this clonotype. This chain connects TRBV3-2 to TRBJ2-2; the table's D call, TRBD2, was not checked against the DNA. TRBV3-2 represents a pseudogene. This CDR3 spans 15 amino acids. Written as DNA, the CDR3 is TGTGCCAGCAGGAATGGGAGAACGGACACCGGGGAGCTGTTTTTT. This codes for CASRNGRTDTGELFF.

The chain combines TRBV20-1 with TRBJ2-7; 7 nucleotides line up with TRBD2. Germline loops: CDR1 DFQATT, CDR2 SNEGSKA (reference sequence). The CDR3 runs 15 residues. CDR3 loop: CSAQSVTSRSYEQYF. The CDR3 DNA follows: TGCAGCGCTCAATCCGTGACTAGCAGGAGCTACGAGCAGTACTTC.

In this sample, this clonotype turned up many times. This chain joins TRBV7-2 and TRBJ2-5; weak D call: TRBD2 (5 bases). CDR1 is SGHTA, CDR2 FQGNSA, per germline. The V end was cut by 6 bases, the J end by 4 bases, with 6 bases between. CDR3 length equals 11 residues. The chain's CDR3 is CASSEGETQYF. Here the CDR3 DNA reads TGTGCCAGCAGTGAGGGAGAGACCCAGTACTTC.

This clonotype was counted at least ten times. This sequence joins TRBV28 and TRBJ2-3; 8 positions match TRBD1. The CDR3 extends over 13 amino acids. V was pared by 8 bases and J by 5 bases, with 6 bases of the junction left unmatched. The germline V gene encodes CDR1 MDHEN and CDR2 SYDVKM. The CDR3 sequence: CASHRTGLDTQYF. The CDR3 DNA follows: TGTGCCAGCCACCGGACAGGGTTAGATACGCAGTATTTT.

The chain employs TRBV19 and TRBJ2-1, with 13 nucleotides matching TRBD2. Trimming at V came to 9 bases and at J to 7 bases, leaving 12 bases not matched to a gene. Germline V gives CDR1 LNHDA, CDR2 SQIVND (reference sequence). CDR3 length: 16 amino acids. The CDR3 region has the DNA TGTGCCAGCGACCCCGGGGGACTAGCGGGACTTAATGAGCAGTTCTTC. This codes for CASDPGGLAGLNEQFF.

The chain couples TRBV28 to TRBJ1-5, with 7 bases fitting TRBD1. This CDR3 has 16 residues. The V segment lost 6 bases and the J segment 3 bases; nucleotides outside the gene matches: 11. Germline V lookup: CDR1 MDHEN, CDR2 SYDVKM. The CDR3 DNA sequence: TGTGCCAGCAGCCCCCTCACAGGGGCCAACAATCAGCCCCAGCATTTT. Protein product: CASSPLTGANNQPQHF.

The CDR3 region is CASCSSDGQFF. The DNA of the CDR3 is TGTGCCAGCTGCTCGAGTGATGGGCAGTTCTTC. The V call is TRBV7-9, the J call TRBJ2-1; no definite D call. V gave up 8 bases and J gave up 12 bases, with 14 bases separating them. Germline V gene lookup returns CDR1 SEHNR and CDR2 FQNEAQ (reference sequence). The CDR3 length is 11 residues.

This clonotype was found many times. The chain uses TRBV15 and TRBJ1-4; D unresolved. Looked up from germline, CDR1 is LNHNV and CDR2 is YYDKDF (reference sequence). CDR3 length: 14 amino acids. Trimming took 0 bases from V and 7 from J, leaving 9 bases between them. CDR3 coding DNA: TGTGCCACCAGCAGAGAACTCGAACGTGAAAAACTGTTTTTT. Amino acid sequence: CATSRELEREKLFF.

This clonotype has at least ten counts. V and J are TRBV7-2 and TRBJ2-5, with D perhaps assigned TRBD1 or TRBD2 (6 bases each). The ends were cut back, 5 bases at V and 2 bases at J, with 15 bases in the middle. This CDR3 is 15 amino acids long. CDR1 SGHTA and CDR2 FQGNSA come from the germline V gene. For the CDR3, the DNA is TGTGCCAGCAGCCCCCTAGGGGGGTTTCAAGAGACCCAGTACTTC. Translation: CASSPLGGFQETQYF.

This clonotype has ten or more counts. This chain uses TRBV6-5 with TRBJ1-4; 8 bases agree with TRBD1. In germline, CDR1 is MNHEY, CDR2 SVGAGI. Trimming took 0 bases from V and 6 from J; bases not matched to a gene: 9. The CDR3 runs to 17 residues. CDR3 loop: CASSYSLPGQADEKLFF. The CDR3, as DNA: TGTGCCAGCAGTTACTCTCTACCGGGACAGGCAGATGAAAAACTGTTTTTT.

The chain is built from TRBV3-1 and TRBJ2-5, with 7 bases that match TRBD2. V gave up 0 bases and J gave up 3 bases; unmatched junction bases: 4. CDR1 and CDR2 from the germline V gene are LGHDT and YNNKEL (reference sequence). The CDR3 sequence is 15 residues long. CDR3 nucleotide sequence: TGTGCCAGCAGCCAAGATGGGCTAGCGGAAGAGACCCAGTACTTC. It encodes CASSQDGLAEETQYF.

This clonotype was detected a few times. This sequence joins TRBV5-1 and TRBJ1-4; 8 nucleotides line up with TRBD1. J was trimmed by 5 bases and V by 3 bases; bases with no gene match: 3. Per the germline V gene, CDR1 is SGHRS and CDR2 is YFSETQ. The CDR3 spans 14 residues. CDR3 bases: TGCGCCAGCAGCTCACAGGGGGGAAATGAAAAACTGTTTTTT. Its protein product is CASSSQGGNEKLFF.

The sample holds many counts of this clonotype. The chain links TRBV9 to TRBJ2-2, with 10 bases aligning to TRBD2. The CDR3 spans 15 residues. Germline V gene lookup returns CDR1 SGDLS and CDR2 YYNGEE. V shed 2 bases, J shed 6 bases, and the junction held 4 bases outside the gene matches. CDR3 nucleotides: TGTGCCAGCAGCGTGTCTAGCGGGAGTCCCGGGGAGCTGTTTTTT. Translated, it gives CASSVSSGSPGELFF.

This sequence joins TRBV18 and TRBJ2-1, with 13 bases aligning to TRBD2. Germline V lookup: CDR1 KGHSH, CDR2 LQKENI. Losses at the gene ends were 6 bases for V and 5 bases for J; bases not matched to a gene: 7. This CDR3 is 16 amino acids long. The CDR3: CASSRRLAGGNNEQFF. The CDR3 region has the DNA TGTGCCAGCTCGCGACGACTAGCGGGAGGTAACAATGAGCAGTTCTTC.

This clonotype was counted ten times or more. The chain couples TRBV4-1 to TRBJ2-7; 8 bases agree with TRBD2. CDR1 is MGHRA and CDR2 is YSYEKL in the germline V gene. CDR3 length: 15 amino acids. Unmatched junction bases numbered 6, after V lost 3 bases and J lost 2 bases. The CDR3 DNA is TGCGCCAGCAGCCATTCGCTAGCGGGTACCTACGAGCAGTACTTC. The encoded protein is CASSHSLAGTYEQYF.

This clonotype was found many times. The chain links TRBV20-1 to TRBJ2-1, with D possibly being TRBD1 (5 bases). V shed 5 bases and J shed 4 bases, with 15 bases lying between them. The CDR3 totals 14 residues. CDR1 and CDR2 from the germline V gene are DFQATT and SNEGSKA (reference sequence). CDR3 DNA sequence: TGCAGTGCTCCGAGACCAGGGAATTACAATGAGCAGTTCTTC. This encodes CSAPRPGNYNEQFF.

At least ten counts were recorded for this clonotype. The V call is TRBV11-2, the J call TRBJ2-3, with 12 nucleotides matching TRBD2. In germline, CDR1 is SGHAT, CDR2 FQNNGV. The CDR3 runs 17 residues. Unmatched junction bases numbered 3, after V lost 2 bases and J lost 0 bases. CDR3 sequence reads: CASSLRGTSGSTDTQYF. The DNA for the CDR3 is TGTGCCAGCAGCTTAAGAGGGACTAGCGGGAGCACAGATACGCAGTATTTT.

This clonotype showed up many times. The chain is built from TRBV15 and TRBJ1-5; D uncertain. Trimming shortened V by 0 bases and J by 4 bases, and 10 bases separated the two germline ends. The CDR3 consists of 15 residues. Germline CDR1 is LNHNV and CDR2 is YYDKDF (reference sequence). CDR3 protein: CATSRDKARNQPQHF. CDR3 bases: TGTGCCACCAGCAGAGATAAGGCGAGGAATCAGCCCCAGCATTTT.